Listed below are T cell receptor beta chains from one sample, sequenced in a study of cytomegalovirus exposure and HLA in healthy donors. TCRdb's copy holds only in-frame clones and misses some; the assay was immunoSEQ multiplex PCR. There are around 90,000 clones in the sample; 64% occur only once, and around 2% lies in the top ten. Sequencing used PBMCs. These receptors originate from a human donor in good health. Each CDR3 is given with its conserved first and last residue. D genes are given only for firm matches. Not all rows give a size; the values are once, few, many and, for expanded clones, a class.

cdr3_aa: CASSLEGARGYEQYF
cdr3_nt: TGTGCCAGCAGCTTAGAGGGGGCTCGGGGATACGAGCAGTACTTC
j_call: TRBJ2-7
v_call: TRBV7-2
clone_size: .
d_call: TRBD1

cdr3_aa: CASTTLRRTGGLLSNQPQHF
cdr3_nt: TGTGCCAGCACCACACTAAGGAGGACAGGGGGTCTCCTTAGCAATCAGCCCCAGCATTTT
j_call: TRBJ1-5
v_call: TRBV27
clone_size: .
d_call: TRBD1

cdr3_aa: CASSYVSGHTYGYTF
cdr3_nt: TGTGCCAGCAGCTACGTATCAGGACATACCTATGGCTACACCTTC
j_call: TRBJ1-2
v_call: TRBV27
clone_size: .
d_call: .

cdr3_aa: CASSDSGTTGLSYEQYF
cdr3_nt: TGTGCCAGCAGTGACTCGGGAACGACAGGACTCTCCTACGAGCAGTACTTC
j_call: TRBJ2-7
v_call: TRBV6-4
clone_size: .
d_call: .

cdr3_aa: CASSPATGPARAYGYTF
cdr3_nt: TGTGCCAGCTCACCAGCGACAGGGCCCGCCCGGGCCTATGGCTACACCTTC
j_call: TRBJ1-2
v_call: TRBV18
clone_size: few
d_call: TRBD1

cdr3_aa: CASSRSSGGAGEQFF
cdr3_nt: TGTGCCAGCAGCCGCTCTAGCGGGGGGGCGGGGGAGCAGTTCTTC
j_call: TRBJ2-1
v_call: TRBV6-6
clone_size: .
d_call: TRBD2

cdr3_aa: CASSLFHGGRSTDTQYF
cdr3_nt: TGCGCCAGCAGCTTATTCCACGGGGGACGGTCAACGGATACGCAGTATTTT
j_call: TRBJ2-3
v_call: TRBV5-1
clone_size: once
d_call: .

cdr3_aa: CAYNLRTGQETQYF
cdr3_nt: TGTGCCTACAATTTACGAACGGGCCAAGAGACCCAGTACTTC
j_call: TRBJ2-5
v_call: TRBV5-4
clone_size: .
d_call: .

cdr3_aa: CASSYQPGQDTDTQYF
cdr3_nt: TGTGCCAGCAGTTACCAACCGGGACAGGACACAGATACGCAGTATTTT
j_call: TRBJ2-3
v_call: TRBV7-8
clone_size: .
d_call: TRBD1

cdr3_aa: CASSQDLRNYGYTF
cdr3_nt: TGCGCCAGCAGCCAAGATCTACGGAACTATGGCTACACCTTC
j_call: TRBJ1-2
v_call: TRBV4-3
clone_size: .
d_call: .

cdr3_aa: CASSMASMGASYNSPLHF
cdr3_nt: TGTGCCAGTAGTATGGCGTCCATGGGGGCCTCCTATAATTCACCCCTCCACTTT
j_call: TRBJ1-6
v_call: TRBV19
clone_size: .
d_call: .

cdr3_aa: CASSLGKGGPETQYF
cdr3_nt: TGCGCCAGCAGCTTGGGAAAAGGGGGCCCCGAGACCCAGTACTTC
j_call: TRBJ2-5
v_call: TRBV5-1
clone_size: .
d_call: TRBD1

cdr3_aa: CASRLNLQETQYF
cdr3_nt: TGTGCCAGCAGGCTAAACTTACAAGAGACCCAGTACTTC
j_call: TRBJ2-5
v_call: TRBV2
clone_size: .
d_call: .

cdr3_aa: CASSGGGSSSGANVLTF
cdr3_nt: TGTGCCAGCAGTGGAGGAGGGTCGAGCTCTGGGGCCAACGTCCTGACTTTC
j_call: TRBJ2-6
v_call: TRBV2
clone_size: .
d_call: .

cdr3_aa: CASRDRGFRNSPLHF
cdr3_nt: TGTGCCAGCCGGGACAGGGGGTTTCGCAATTCACCCCTCCACTTT
j_call: TRBJ1-6
v_call: TRBV19
clone_size: .
d_call: TRBD1

cdr3_aa: CASSFGTVYGYTF
cdr3_nt: TGTGCCAGCAGCTTTGGGACAGTCTATGGCTACACCTTC
j_call: TRBJ1-2
v_call: TRBV7-2
clone_size: .
d_call: TRBD1

cdr3_aa: CASSLVQAGNNEQFF
cdr3_nt: TGTGCCAGCAGCTTGGTCCAAGCGGGGAACAATGAGCAGTTCTTC
j_call: TRBJ2-1
v_call: TRBV5-6
clone_size: .
d_call: TRBD2

cdr3_aa: CASSLLAGDGWGEQFF
cdr3_nt: TGTGCCAGCAGCTTACTAGCGGGGGATGGTTGGGGTGAGCAGTTCTTC
j_call: TRBJ2-1
v_call: TRBV7-2
clone_size: once
d_call: TRBD2

cdr3_aa: CASRTGPARQTNEKLFF
cdr3_nt: TGTGCCAGCAGGACAGGTCCAGCGCGACAGACTAATGAAAAACTGTTTTTT
j_call: TRBJ1-4
v_call: TRBV2
clone_size: .
d_call: .

cdr3_aa: CASSLSNPGQGPDTGELFF
cdr3_nt: TGTGCCAGCAGCTTAAGTAACCCGGGACAGGGGCCCGACACCGGGGAGCTGTTTTTT
j_call: TRBJ2-2
v_call: TRBV7-2
clone_size: .
d_call: TRBD1

cdr3_aa: CASSAQGPTEAFF
cdr3_nt: TGTGCCAGCAGCGCGCAGGGCCCCACTGAAGCTTTCTTT
j_call: TRBJ1-1
v_call: TRBV7-3
clone_size: once
d_call: .

cdr3_aa: CASIKTGRNQPQHF
cdr3_nt: TGTGCCAGTATCAAGACAGGGCGCAATCAGCCCCAGCATTTT
j_call: TRBJ1-5
v_call: TRBV19
clone_size: .
d_call: TRBD1

cdr3_aa: CASSGPDGNEKLFF
cdr3_nt: TGTGCCAGCAGCGGTCCCGACGGGAATGAAAAACTGTTTTTT
j_call: TRBJ1-4
v_call: TRBV2
clone_size: .
d_call: .

cdr3_aa: CASSLFRGEQYF
cdr3_nt: TGTGCCAGCAGCTTATTCCGGGGGGAGCAGTACTTC
j_call: TRBJ2-7
v_call: TRBV5-6
clone_size: .
d_call: .

cdr3_aa: CASSYSSPRDNEQFF
cdr3_nt: TGTGCCAGCAGTTACTCTAGCCCCCGCGACAATGAGCAGTTCTTC
j_call: TRBJ2-1
v_call: TRBV6-6
clone_size: .
d_call: .

cdr3_aa: CASSPQQGGGYGYTF
cdr3_nt: TGTGCCAGCTCACCACAGCAGGGCGGGGGATATGGCTACACCTTC
j_call: TRBJ1-2
v_call: TRBV18
clone_size: .
d_call: .

cdr3_aa: CASSLEGRTQPQHF
cdr3_nt: TGTGCCAGCAGTTTGGAGGGTAGGACTCAGCCCCAGCATTTT
j_call: TRBJ1-5
v_call: TRBV27
clone_size: few
d_call: .

cdr3_aa: CASSPPGSGPDTQYF
cdr3_nt: TGTGCCAGCTCACCACCGGGTAGCGGTCCAGATACGCAGTATTTT
j_call: TRBJ2-3
v_call: TRBV18
clone_size: .
d_call: .

cdr3_aa: CASSADTGTGPYGYTF
cdr3_nt: TGTGCCAGCAGTGCCGATACCGGGACAGGTCCCTATGGCTACACCTTC
j_call: TRBJ1-2
v_call: TRBV2
clone_size: .
d_call: TRBD1

cdr3_aa: CASSGLGAGQPQHF
cdr3_nt: TGTGCCAGCAGTGGCCTAGGGGCAGGTCAGCCCCAGCATTTT
j_call: TRBJ1-5
v_call: TRBV2
clone_size: .
d_call: .